The rows below give T cell receptor beta chains drawn from one sample of a study of cytomegalovirus exposure and HLA in healthy donors. Using immunoSEQ multiplex PCR, the repertoire was profiled, and TCRdb retains in-frame clones only, with some absent. The sample shows roughly 150,000 clones, about 85% of them seen only once. The sequenced sample consisted of PBMCs. The source of these receptors is a man under 40 in good health and CMV-seropositive. CDR3s leave out the opening cysteine and the closing phenylalanine or tryptophan. Rows may omit the clone size; those that give it use once, few, many or a size class.

size,V,CDR3
.,TRBV6-5,ATWTGVYGYT
.,TRBV7-2,ASSFDTDYGYT
.,TRBV5-1,ASSGGDQETQY
many,TRBV10-2,ASMGVGWNTEAF
.,TRBV15,ATSRGPGRHLSGNTIY
.,TRBV29-1,SVGGQENYGYT
.,TRBV7-2,ASSLRGGTGAAGELF
.,TRBV7-2,ASSFGVDTEAF
.,TRBV19,ASSIGWGMGAIAYEQY
.,TRBV7-3,ASSLTGTGNIGELF
.,TRBV5-1,ASRPTSGRASSYEQY
.,TRBV6-1,ASSFAGPGQPQH
.,TRBV30,AWSVTILYGYT
few,TRBV29-1,SVLDRGNTEAF
.,TRBV10-3,AIKGVPSSGNTIY
.,TRBV7-3,ASSLTGGETQY
.,TRBV7-6,ASSPGPGFLNEKLF
.,TRBV18,ASSVSAGTSTDTQY
once,TRBV28,ASGTDGGTEAF
once,TRBV7-6,ASSLAGGPGLRTGELF
.,TRBV5-5,ASHPSGTGDNTGELF
few,TRBV5-1,ASSLAGRGEAF